Only a few counts were recorded for the clone carrying this T cell receptor beta chain. Antigen specificity is unknown. The CDR3 is made up of 19 amino acids. The ends lost 0 bases at V and 0 bases at J; junction bases unmatched: 10. CDR1 LGHNA and CDR2 YNFKEQ come from the germline V gene. This sample stems from a study of beta chain features in type 1 diabetes. Study results and caveats: Comparison showed that naive, central memory and Treg TCRB repertoires appeared more similar among patients than among healthy donors.

The entirety of the isolated RNA underwent reverse transcription, so expressed TCRB transcripts were sequenced. Repertoires were generated with immunoSEQ multiplex PCR, while TCRdb's copy carries only in-frame clones and drops some. The sample records a few hundred thousand clones, around 15% being singletons. The source of this sequence is a woman younger than 35 in good health. The chain couples TRBV4-2 to TRBJ2-4, with 8 bases fitting TRBD2. Sequenced sample: naive CD4+ T cells from blood. CDR3 in amino acids: CASSQENGAAGVAKNIQYF. As DNA, the CDR3 is TGTGCCAGCAGCCAAGAGAATGGGGCAGCGGGAGTAGCCAAAAACATTCAGTACTTC.